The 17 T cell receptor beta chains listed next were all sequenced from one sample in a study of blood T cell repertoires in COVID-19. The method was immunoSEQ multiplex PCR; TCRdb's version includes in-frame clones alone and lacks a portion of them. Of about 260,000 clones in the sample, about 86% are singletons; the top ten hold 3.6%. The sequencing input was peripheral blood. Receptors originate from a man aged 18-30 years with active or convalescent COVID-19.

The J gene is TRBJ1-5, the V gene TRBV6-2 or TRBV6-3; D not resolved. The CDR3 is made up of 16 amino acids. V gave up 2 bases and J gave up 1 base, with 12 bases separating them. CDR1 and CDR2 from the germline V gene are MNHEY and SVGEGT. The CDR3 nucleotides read TGTGCCAGCAGTTACGGTCGGGGTGGGAGCAATCAGCCCCAGCATTTT. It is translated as CASSYGRGGSNQPQHF.

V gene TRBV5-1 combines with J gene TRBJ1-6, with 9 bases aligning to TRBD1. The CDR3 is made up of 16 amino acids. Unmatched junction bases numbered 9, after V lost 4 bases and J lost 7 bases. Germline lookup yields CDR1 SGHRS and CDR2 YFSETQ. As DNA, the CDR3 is TGCGCCAGCAGCGTGGGTCAAACAGGGGGCAATTCACCCCTCCACTTT. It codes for CASSVGQTGGNSPLHF. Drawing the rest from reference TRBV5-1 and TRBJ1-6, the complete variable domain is KAGVTQTPRYLIKTRGQQVTLSCSPISGHRSVSWYQQTPGQGLQFLFEYFSETQRNKGNFPGRFSGRQFSNSRSEMNVSTLELGDSALYLCASSVGQTGGNSPLHFGNGTRLTVT.

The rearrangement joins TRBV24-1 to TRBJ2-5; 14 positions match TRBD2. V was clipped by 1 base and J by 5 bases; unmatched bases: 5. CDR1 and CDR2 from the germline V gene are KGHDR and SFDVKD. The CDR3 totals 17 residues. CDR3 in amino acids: CATSDFGGLAGVETQYF. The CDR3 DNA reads TGTGCCACCAGTGATTTCGGGGGACTAGCGGGAGTGGAGACCCAGTACTTC.

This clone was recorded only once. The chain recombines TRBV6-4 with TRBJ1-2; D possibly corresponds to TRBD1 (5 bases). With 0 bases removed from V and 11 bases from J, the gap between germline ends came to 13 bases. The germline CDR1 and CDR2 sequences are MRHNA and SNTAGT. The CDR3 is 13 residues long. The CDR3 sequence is CASSDSAGLAYTF. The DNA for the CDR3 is TGTGCCAGCAGTGACTCAGCAGGGTTGGCTTACACCTTC.

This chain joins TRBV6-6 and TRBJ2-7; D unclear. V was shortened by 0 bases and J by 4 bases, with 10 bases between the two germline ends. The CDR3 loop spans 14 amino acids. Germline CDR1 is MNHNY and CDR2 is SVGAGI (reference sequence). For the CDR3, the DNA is TGTGCCAGCAGTTACTCGATATCAGAATACGAGCAGTACTTC. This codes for CASSYSISEYEQYF.

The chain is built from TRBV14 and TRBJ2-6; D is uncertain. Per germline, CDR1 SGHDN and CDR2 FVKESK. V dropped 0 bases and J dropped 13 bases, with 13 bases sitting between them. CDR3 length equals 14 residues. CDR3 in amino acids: CASSQEFPVPVLTF. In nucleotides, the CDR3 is TGTGCCAGCAGCCAAGAGTTCCCGGTCCCAGTCCTGACTTTC.

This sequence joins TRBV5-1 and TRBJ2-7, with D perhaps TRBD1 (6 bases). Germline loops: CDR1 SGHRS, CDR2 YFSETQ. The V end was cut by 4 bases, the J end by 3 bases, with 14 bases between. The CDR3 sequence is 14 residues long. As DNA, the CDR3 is TGCGCCAGCAGCCCCAGGGACACTTACTACGAGCAGTACTTC. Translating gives CASSPRDTYYEQYF.

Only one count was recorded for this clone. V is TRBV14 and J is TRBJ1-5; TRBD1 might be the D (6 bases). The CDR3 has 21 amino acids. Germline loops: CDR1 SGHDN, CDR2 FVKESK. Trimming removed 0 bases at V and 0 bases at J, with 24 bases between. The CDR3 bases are TGTGCCAGCAGCCAAGATCCATTACCCACCACGGGACACATTAGCAATCAGCCCCAGCATTTT. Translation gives CASSQDPLPTTGHISNQPQHF.

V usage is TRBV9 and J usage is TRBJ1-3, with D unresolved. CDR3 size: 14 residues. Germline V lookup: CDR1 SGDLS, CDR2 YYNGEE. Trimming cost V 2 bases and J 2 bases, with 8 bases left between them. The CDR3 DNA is TGTGCCAGCAGCGTTGATCCAGCTGGAAACACCATATATTTT. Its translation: CASSVDPAGNTIYF.

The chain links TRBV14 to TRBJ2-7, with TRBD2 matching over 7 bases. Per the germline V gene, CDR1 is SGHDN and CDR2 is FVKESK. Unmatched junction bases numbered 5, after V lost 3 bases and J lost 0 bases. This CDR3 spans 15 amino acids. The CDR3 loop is CASSQGLTRSYEQYF. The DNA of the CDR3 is TGTGCCAGCAGCCAGGGACTAACGCGCTCCTACGAGCAGTACTTC.

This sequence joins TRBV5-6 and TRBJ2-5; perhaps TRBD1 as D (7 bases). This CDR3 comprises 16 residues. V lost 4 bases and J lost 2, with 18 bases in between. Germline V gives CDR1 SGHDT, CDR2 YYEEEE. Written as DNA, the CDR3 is TGTGCCAGCAGCGCGGGACAGCTCCATCCTCAAGAGACCCAGTACTTC. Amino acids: CASSAGQLHPQETQYF.

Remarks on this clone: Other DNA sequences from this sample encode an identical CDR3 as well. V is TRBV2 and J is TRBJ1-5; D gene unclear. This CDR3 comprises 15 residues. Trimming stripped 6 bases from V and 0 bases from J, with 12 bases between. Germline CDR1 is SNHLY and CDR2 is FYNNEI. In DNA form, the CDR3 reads TGTGCCAGCAGCCCCCCAGGTTATAGCAATCAGCCCCAGCATTTT. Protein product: CASSPPGYSNQPQHF.

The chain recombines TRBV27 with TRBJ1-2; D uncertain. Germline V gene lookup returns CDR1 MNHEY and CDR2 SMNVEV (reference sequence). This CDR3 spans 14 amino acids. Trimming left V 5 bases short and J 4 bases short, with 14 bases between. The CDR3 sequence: CASSPSDNLYGYTF. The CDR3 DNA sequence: TGTGCCAGCAGTCCCTCCGACAACCTCTATGGCTACACCTTC.

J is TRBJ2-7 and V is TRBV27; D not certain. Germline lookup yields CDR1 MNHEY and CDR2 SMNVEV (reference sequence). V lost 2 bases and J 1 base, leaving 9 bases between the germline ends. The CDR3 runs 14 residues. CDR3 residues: CASSLTITSYEQYF. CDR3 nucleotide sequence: TGTGCCAGCAGTTTAACTATTACATCCTACGAGCAGTACTTC.

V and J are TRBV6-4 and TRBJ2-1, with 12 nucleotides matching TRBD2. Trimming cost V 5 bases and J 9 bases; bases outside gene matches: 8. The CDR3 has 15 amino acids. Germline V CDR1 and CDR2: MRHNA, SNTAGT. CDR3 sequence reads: CASSSLAGGVVEQFF. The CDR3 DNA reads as TGTGCCAGCAGTTCTCTAGCGGGAGGGGTTGTTGAGCAGTTCTTC.

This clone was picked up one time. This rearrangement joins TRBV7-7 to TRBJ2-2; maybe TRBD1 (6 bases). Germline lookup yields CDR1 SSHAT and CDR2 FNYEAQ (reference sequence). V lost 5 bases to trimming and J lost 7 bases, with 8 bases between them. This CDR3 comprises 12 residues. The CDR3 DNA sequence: TGTGCCAGCAGCCTACAGGGCGGGGAGCTGTTTTTT. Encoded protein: CASSLQGGELFF.

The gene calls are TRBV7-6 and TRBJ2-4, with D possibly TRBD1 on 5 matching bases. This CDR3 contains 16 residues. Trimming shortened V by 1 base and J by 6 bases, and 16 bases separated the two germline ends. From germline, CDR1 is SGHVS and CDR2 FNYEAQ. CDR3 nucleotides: TGTGCCAGCAGCTTAGAGTCAAGGGGCCGAGGAAACATTCAGTACTTC. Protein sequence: CASSLESRGRGNIQYF.